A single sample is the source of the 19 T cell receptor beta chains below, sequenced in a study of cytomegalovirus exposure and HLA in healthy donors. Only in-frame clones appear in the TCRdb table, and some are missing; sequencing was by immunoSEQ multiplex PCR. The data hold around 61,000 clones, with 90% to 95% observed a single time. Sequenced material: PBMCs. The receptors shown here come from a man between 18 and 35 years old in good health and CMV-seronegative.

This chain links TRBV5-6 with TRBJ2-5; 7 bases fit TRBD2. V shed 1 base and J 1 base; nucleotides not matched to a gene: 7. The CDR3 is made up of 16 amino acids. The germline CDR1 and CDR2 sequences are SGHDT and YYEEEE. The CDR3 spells CASSLLPSGSQETQYF. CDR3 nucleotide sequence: TGTGCCAGCAGCTTGCTGCCTAGCGGTTCCCAAGAGACCCAGTACTTC.

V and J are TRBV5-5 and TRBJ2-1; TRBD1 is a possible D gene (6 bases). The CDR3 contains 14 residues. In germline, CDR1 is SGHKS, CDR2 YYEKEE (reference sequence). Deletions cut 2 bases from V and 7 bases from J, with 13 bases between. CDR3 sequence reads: CASSFRDTRNEQFF. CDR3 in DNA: TGTGCCAGCAGCTTCCGGGACACCAGGAATGAGCAGTTCTTC.

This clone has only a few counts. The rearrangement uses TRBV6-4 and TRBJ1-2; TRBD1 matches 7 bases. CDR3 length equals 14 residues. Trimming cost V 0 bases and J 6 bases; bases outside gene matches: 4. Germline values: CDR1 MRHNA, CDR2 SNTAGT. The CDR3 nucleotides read TGTGCCAGCAGTGACTCCGGACAGGTTGATGGCTACACCTTC. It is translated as CASSDSGQVDGYTF.

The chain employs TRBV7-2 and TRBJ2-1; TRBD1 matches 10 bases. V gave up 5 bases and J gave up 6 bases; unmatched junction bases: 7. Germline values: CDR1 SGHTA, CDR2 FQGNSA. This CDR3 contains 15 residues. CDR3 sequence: CASSDTGTGVNEQFF. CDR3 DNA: TGTGCCAGCAGCGACACCGGGACAGGGGTCAATGAGCAGTTCTTC.

For the CDR3, the DNA is TGTGCCAGCACGTCAGGTAGCGGGCAGAACACCGGGGAGCTGTTTTTT. Protein sequence: CASTSGSGQNTGELFF. V is TRBV9 and J is TRBJ2-2, with 7 bases matching TRBD2. Germline V lookup: CDR1 SGDLS, CDR2 YYNGEE. The CDR3 is 16 residues long. Trimming removed 6 bases from V and 1 base from J; junction bases left unmatched: 9. The variable domain in full, completed from reference TRBV9 and TRBJ2-2, reads DSGVTQTPKHLITATGQRVTLRCSPRSGDLSVYWYQQSLDQGLQFLIQYYNGEERAKGNILERFSAQQFPDLHSELNLSSLELGDSALYFCASTSGSGQNTGELFFGEGSRLTVL.

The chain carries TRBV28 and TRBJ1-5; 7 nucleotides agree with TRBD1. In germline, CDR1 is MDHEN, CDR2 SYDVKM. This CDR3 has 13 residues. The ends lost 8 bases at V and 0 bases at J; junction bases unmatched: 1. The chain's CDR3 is CASGTDSNQPQHF. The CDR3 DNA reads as TGTGCCAGCGGGACAGATAGCAATCAGCCCCAGCATTTT.

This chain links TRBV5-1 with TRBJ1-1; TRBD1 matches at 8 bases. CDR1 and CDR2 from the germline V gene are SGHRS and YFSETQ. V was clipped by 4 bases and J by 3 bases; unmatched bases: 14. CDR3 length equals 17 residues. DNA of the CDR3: TGCGCCAGCAGCGCGGGGCCCTCGGGACAGGCCTACACTGAAGCTTTCTTT. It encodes CASSAGPSGQAYTEAFF.

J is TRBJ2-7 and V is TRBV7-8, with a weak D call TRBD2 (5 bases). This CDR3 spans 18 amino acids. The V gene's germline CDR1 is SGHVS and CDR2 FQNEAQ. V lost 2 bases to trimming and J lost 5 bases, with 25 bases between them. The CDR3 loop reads CASSLSVRRDSHLNEQYF. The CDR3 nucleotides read TGTGCCAGCAGCTTATCCGTTAGACGGGATAGTCATCTTAACGAGCAGTACTTC.

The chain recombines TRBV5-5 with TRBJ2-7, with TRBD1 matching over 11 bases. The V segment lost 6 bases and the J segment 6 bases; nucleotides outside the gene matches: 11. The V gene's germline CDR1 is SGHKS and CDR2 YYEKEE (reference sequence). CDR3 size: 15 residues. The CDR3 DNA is TGTGCCAGCAACTTTTGGGGACAGGGGGACCTCGAGCAGTACTTC. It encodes CASNFWGQGDLEQYF. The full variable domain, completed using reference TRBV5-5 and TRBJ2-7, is DAGVTQSPTHLIKTRGQQVTLRCSPISGHKSVSWYQQVLGQGPQFIFQYYEKEERGRGNFPDRFSARQFPNYSSELNVNALLLGDSALYLCASNFWGQGDLEQYFGPGTRLTVT.

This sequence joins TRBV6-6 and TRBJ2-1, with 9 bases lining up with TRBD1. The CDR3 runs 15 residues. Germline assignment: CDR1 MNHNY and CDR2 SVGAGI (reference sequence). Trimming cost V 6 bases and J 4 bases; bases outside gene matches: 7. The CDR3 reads CASSRQGVSYNEQFF. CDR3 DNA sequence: TGTGCCAGCAGCCGACAGGGGGTCTCATACAATGAGCAGTTCTTC.

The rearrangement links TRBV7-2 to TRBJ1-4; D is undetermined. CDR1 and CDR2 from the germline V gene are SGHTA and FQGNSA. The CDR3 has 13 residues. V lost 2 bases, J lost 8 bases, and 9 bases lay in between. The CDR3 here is CASSLYFGEKLFF. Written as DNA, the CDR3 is TGTGCCAGCAGCTTATATTTCGGGGAAAAACTGTTTTTT.

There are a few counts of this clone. CDR3 amino acids: CASSYPWEGLANEQFF. In DNA form, the CDR3 reads TGTGCCAGCAGCTACCCTTGGGAGGGGCTAGCCAATGAGCAGTTCTTC. The gene calls are TRBV7-9 and TRBJ2-1; the match to TRBD2 covers 7 bases. This CDR3 is built from 16 residues. Trimming removed 4 bases from V and 6 bases from J; junction bases left unmatched: 12. Per the germline V gene, CDR1 is SEHNR and CDR2 is FQNEAQ (reference sequence). The whole variable domain, remainder taken from reference TRBV7-9 and TRBJ2-1, is DTGVSQNPRHKITKRGQNVTFRCDPISEHNRLYWYRQTLGQGPEFLTYFQNEAQLEKSRLLSDRFSAERPKGSFSTLEIQRTEQGDSAMYLCASSYPWEGLANEQFFGPGTRLTVL.

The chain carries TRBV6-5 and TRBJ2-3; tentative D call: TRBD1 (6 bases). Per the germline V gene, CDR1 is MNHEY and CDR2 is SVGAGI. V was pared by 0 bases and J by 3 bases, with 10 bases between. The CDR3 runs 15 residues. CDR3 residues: CASSYSTGLTDTQYF. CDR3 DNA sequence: TGTGCCAGCAGTTACTCAACAGGGCTTACAGATACGCAGTATTTT.

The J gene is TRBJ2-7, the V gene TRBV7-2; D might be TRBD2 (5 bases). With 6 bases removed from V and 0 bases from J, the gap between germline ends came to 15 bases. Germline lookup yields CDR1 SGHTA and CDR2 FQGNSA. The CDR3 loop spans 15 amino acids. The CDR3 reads CASSHLDWNSYEQYF. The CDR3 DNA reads TGTGCCAGCAGTCACCTGGACTGGAACTCCTACGAGCAGTACTTC. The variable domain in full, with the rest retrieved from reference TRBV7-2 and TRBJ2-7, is GAGVSQSPSNKVTEKGKDVELRCDPISGHTALYWYRQSLGQGLEFLIYFQGNSAPDKSGLPSDRFSAERTGGSVSTLTIQRTQQEDSAVYLCASSHLDWNSYEQYFGPGTRLTVT.

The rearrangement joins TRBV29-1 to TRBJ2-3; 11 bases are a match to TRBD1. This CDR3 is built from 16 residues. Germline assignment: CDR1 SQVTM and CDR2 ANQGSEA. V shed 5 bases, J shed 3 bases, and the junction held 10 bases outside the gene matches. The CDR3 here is CSVIRGTGGRTDTQYF. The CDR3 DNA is TGCAGCGTTATACGCGGGACAGGGGGGAGGACAGATACGCAGTATTTT.

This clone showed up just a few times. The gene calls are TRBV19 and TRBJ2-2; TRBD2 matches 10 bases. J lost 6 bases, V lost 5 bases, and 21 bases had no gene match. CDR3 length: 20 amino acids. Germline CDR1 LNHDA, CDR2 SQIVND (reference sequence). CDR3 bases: TGTGCCAGTAGTCCCCTAACTACTAGCGGGAACATTTTTGGGGCCGGGGAGCTGTTTTTT. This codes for CASSPLTTSGNIFGAGELFF.

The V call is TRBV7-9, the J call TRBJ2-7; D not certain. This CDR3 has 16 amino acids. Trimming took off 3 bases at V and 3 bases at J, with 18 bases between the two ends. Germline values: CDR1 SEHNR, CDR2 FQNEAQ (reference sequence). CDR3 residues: CASSFAESLPDYEQYF. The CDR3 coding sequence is TGTGCCAGCAGCTTCGCGGAGAGCTTGCCAGACTACGAGCAGTACTTC.

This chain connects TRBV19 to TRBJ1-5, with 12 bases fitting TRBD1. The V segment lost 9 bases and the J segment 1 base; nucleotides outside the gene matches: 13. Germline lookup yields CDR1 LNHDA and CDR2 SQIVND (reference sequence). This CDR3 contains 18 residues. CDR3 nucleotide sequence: TGTGCCAGCCATGACCCGGGACAGGGGGCGGAAAGCAATCAGCCCCAGCATTTT. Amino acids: CASHDPGQGAESNQPQHF.

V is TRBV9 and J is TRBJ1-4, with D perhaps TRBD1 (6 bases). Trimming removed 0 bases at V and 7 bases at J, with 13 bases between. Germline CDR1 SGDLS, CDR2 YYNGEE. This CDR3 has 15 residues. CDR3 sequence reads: CASSVAGTLSEKLFF. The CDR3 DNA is TGTGCCAGCAGCGTAGCCGGGACATTATCTGAAAAACTGTTTTTT.